These 19 T cell receptor beta chains came from one sample sequenced in a study of shared clonotypes between healthy human individuals. The table came from immunoSEQ multiplex PCR; TCRdb's copy has only in-frame clones and leaves some out. This repertoire shows around 550,000 clones, 90% to 96% found once; its top ten account for about 0.054%. The material sequenced was naive CD4+ T cells sorted from blood. Subset denoted: CD45RA+ positively selected. These receptors were obtained from a woman aged 25 to 39 in good health.

This clone was seen just once. The V and J genes are TRBV5-1 and TRBJ2-1; a weak D match, TRBD2 (6 bases). The germline V gene has CDR1 SGHRS and CDR2 YFSETQ. The CDR3 length is 13 residues. Trimming took off 8 bases at V and 7 bases at J, with 16 bases between the two ends. The CDR3 loop is CASRGTARNEQFF. The CDR3 coding sequence is TGCGCCAGTCGAGGGACTGCCCGAAATGAGCAGTTCTTC.

This chain connects TRBV6-4 to TRBJ2-1, with TRBD2 matching 12 bases. This CDR3 is 15 amino acids long. V trimming: 4 bases; J trimming: 8 bases; junction bases outside the gene matches: 6. Germline assignment: CDR1 MRHNA and CDR2 SNTAGT. The CDR3 DNA follows: TGTGCCAGCAGTGCCCGACTAGCGGGAGACCATGAGCAGTTCTTC. This codes for CASSARLAGDHEQFF.

The sample holds one count of this clone. This sequence joins TRBV5-4 and TRBJ2-7, with 7 bases that match TRBD1. With V trimmed by 0 bases and J by 2 bases, 11 bases remained unmatched. The CDR3 runs to 17 residues. Germline CDR1 is SGHNT and CDR2 is YYREEE (reference sequence). The CDR3, as DNA: TGTGCCAGCAGCTTGGCAAGAACCGGGACAGTTACCTACGAGCAGTACTTC. This gives the protein CASSLARTGTVTYEQYF.

The chain recombines TRBV7-2 with TRBJ2-3, with 9 bases aligning to TRBD2. V gave up 5 bases and J gave up 5 bases; unmatched junction bases: 5. Germline-derived CDR1 and CDR2 are SGHTA and FQGNSA. The CDR3 is made up of 14 amino acids. CDR3: CASSPPSGIDTQYF. The CDR3, as DNA: TGTGCCAGCAGCCCCCCTAGCGGGATAGATACGCAGTATTTT.

The chain couples TRBV7-8 to TRBJ2-3; D may be TRBD1 (6 bases). V was trimmed by 5 bases and J by 2 bases, leaving 11 bases between them. This CDR3 has 14 amino acids. Germline lookup yields CDR1 SGHVS and CDR2 FQNEAQ. CDR3 sequence reads: CASSPGTFTDTQYF. The DNA for the CDR3 is TGTGCCAGCAGCCCGGGGACATTCACAGATACGCAGTATTTT.

The chain is built from TRBV14 and TRBJ2-1; TRBD2 aligns across 8 bases. CDR3 length: 13 amino acids. Germline V CDR1 and CDR2: SGHDN, FVKESK. The ends lost 4 bases at V and 15 bases at J; junction bases unmatched: 11. The CDR3 DNA reads as TGTGCCAGCAGCCGATTACCGGGACTAGTACGGTTCTTC. Encoded protein: CASSRLPGLVRFF.

The chain employs TRBV19 and TRBJ2-5, with a tentative D call TRBD2 (5 bases). There are 13 residues in the CDR3. Trimming took 6 bases from V and 1 from J, leaving 9 bases between them. Germline assignment: CDR1 LNHDA and CDR2 SQIVND (reference sequence). CDR3 coding DNA: TGTGCCAGTAGGGACTTAGGCCAAGAGACCCAGTACTTC. It yields the protein CASRDLGQETQYF.

This clone was counted a single time. CDR3 nucleotide sequence: TGTGCCAGCAGCTTCAGCGGTTCGCGGGAGGGTCTTGATGAGCAGTTCTTC. The encoded protein is CASSFSGSREGLDEQFF. This chain connects TRBV28 to TRBJ2-1; 9 nucleotides agree with TRBD2. This CDR3 has 17 amino acids. V lost 6 bases and J lost 8; bases outside the gene matches: 17. The V gene's germline CDR1 is MDHEN and CDR2 SYDVKM.

The V call is TRBV15, the J call TRBJ2-3; 7 positions match TRBD2. CDR1 is LNHNV, CDR2 YYDKDF, per germline (reference sequence). This CDR3 is built from 15 residues. The V and J ends lost 1 base and 1 base, in that order; junction bases with no gene match: 2. The CDR3 sequence is CATSRGLAGTDTQYF. For the CDR3, the DNA is TGTGCCACCAGCAGAGGGCTAGCGGGCACAGATACGCAGTATTTT.

The V call is TRBV7-8, the J call TRBJ2-3, with TRBD1 identical over 7 bases. V shed 5 bases and J 5 bases; nucleotides not matched to a gene: 10. Germline V gene sequence: CDR1 SGHVS, CDR2 FQNEAQ. This CDR3 is built from 15 residues. The CDR3: CASSHRDSVGDTQYF. CDR3 nucleotides: TGTGCCAGCAGCCACCGGGACAGTGTTGGAGATACGCAGTATTTT.

CDR3 protein: CASSSWTGNNEKLFF. The CDR3 DNA sequence: TGTGCCAGCAGTTCCTGGACAGGCAATAATGAAAAACTGTTTTTT. The gene calls are TRBV28 and TRBJ1-4; the match to TRBD1 covers 7 bases. The germline CDR1 and CDR2 sequences are MDHEN and SYDVKM. The CDR3 extends over 15 amino acids. J was trimmed by 4 bases and V by 4 bases; bases with no gene match: 6.

The chain uses TRBV10-3 and TRBJ1-1; TRBD1 matches 7 bases. CDR1 and CDR2 from the germline V gene are ENHRY and SYGVKD. This CDR3 is 15 amino acids long. Germline trimming cut 6 bases from V and 5 bases from J; bases unmatched to any gene: 12. In DNA form, the CDR3 reads TGTGCCATCAGGCAGACAGGACAGGCTGGAACTGAAGCTTTCTTT. Translating gives CAIRQTGQAGTEAFF.

The CDR3 region is CASSPLGGSRTPYEQYF. CDR3 in DNA: TGTGCCAGCAGTCCCTTGGGGGGCAGCCGAACCCCCTACGAGCAGTACTTC. The rearrangement joins TRBV28 to TRBJ2-7; D possibly matches TRBD1 or TRBD2 (6 bases each). Trimming removed 5 bases from V and 2 bases from J, with 22 bases in between. This CDR3 has 17 residues. Germline V gives CDR1 MDHEN, CDR2 SYDVKM. Drawing the rest from reference TRBV28 and TRBJ2-7, the complete variable domain is DVKVTQSSRYLVKRTGEKVFLECVQDMDHENMFWYRQDPGLGLRLIYFSYDVKMKEKGDIPEGYSVSREKKERFSLILESASTNQTSMYLCASSPLGGSRTPYEQYFGPGTRLTVT.

The V and J genes are TRBV28 and TRBJ1-2; D call uncertain. The V end lost 8 bases, the J end lost 4 bases, and 20 bases lay between the germline ends. The CDR3 has 15 amino acids. Germline V CDR1 and CDR2: MDHEN, SYDVKM. CDR3 nucleotides: TGTGCCAGCTTCTTGGGTGGCGACTTAGGCTATGGCTACACCTTC. Amino acid sequence: CASFLGGDLGYGYTF.

V usage is TRBV6-4 and J usage is TRBJ2-2, with D perhaps matching TRBD2 (5 bases). This CDR3 has 14 amino acids. V shed 4 bases and J shed 7 bases, with 13 bases lying between them. The germline V gene encodes CDR1 MRHNA and CDR2 SNTAGT. CDR3 nucleotides: TGTGCCAGCAGTGTACAGCCTGGAGGCGGGGAGCTGTTTTTT. The encoded protein is CASSVQPGGGELFF.

The chain is built from TRBV6-5 and TRBJ2-7; unclear D gene. CDR1 and CDR2 from the germline V gene are MNHEY and SVGAGI. V was clipped by 5 bases and J by 3 bases, with 11 bases between them. There are 13 residues in the CDR3. The CDR3 reads CASSLGVYYEQYF. In DNA form, the CDR3 reads TGTGCCAGCAGTCTAGGAGTCTACTACGAGCAGTACTTC.

V and J are TRBV7-3 and TRBJ1-3, with 8 bases fitting TRBD1. Germline CDR1 and CDR2: SGHTA and FQGTGA. The CDR3 spans 14 residues. V dropped 4 bases and J dropped 4; count of bases not matched to a gene: 3. This chain's CDR3 is CASSSDREGNTIYF. CDR3 DNA sequence: TGTGCCAGCAGCTCGGACAGGGAAGGAAACACCATATATTTT.

The chain couples TRBV18 to TRBJ2-7; tentative D call: TRBD2 (6 bases). Trimming pared 0 bases from V and 0 bases from J, leaving 21 bases between. CDR3 size: 19 residues. The germline V gene has CDR1 KGHSH and CDR2 LQKENI. The CDR3 loop reads CASSPPVGRQLSDSYEQYF. DNA of the CDR3: TGTGCCAGCTCACCACCAGTCGGGAGACAGCTTTCCGACTCCTACGAGCAGTACTTC.

The chain combines TRBV5-4 with TRBJ2-5, with TRBD2 as a possible D gene (6 bases). Trimming took 4 bases from V and 7 from J, leaving 20 bases between them. CDR3 length equals 15 residues. CDR1 and CDR2 (germline): SGHNT, YYREEE (reference sequence). CDR3 loop: CASSGGLPTEGTQYF. In DNA, the CDR3 is TGTGCCAGCAGCGGGGGACTCCCTACTGAAGGGACCCAGTACTTC.